This T cell receptor beta chain was found in a study of PD-1 blockade in mismatch repair-deficient tumors. Study overall: Patients had approximately 13 mismatch repair-deficient cancer types and were previously treated and progressing.

Per germline, CDR1 SGHVS and CDR2 FQNEAQ. The CDR3 consists of 13 residues. Trimming removed 5 bases at V and 8 bases at J, with 15 bases between. Only in-frame clones appear in the TCRdb table, and some are missing; sequencing was by immunoSEQ multiplex PCR. The table lists approximately 79,000 clones, 70% to 90% of them singletons. TCR sequencing covered a few patients who responded to pembrolizumab. The specimen was peripheral blood, collected 44 weeks after starting pembrolizumab. This rearrangement joins TRBV7-8 to TRBJ1-2; a weak D match, TRBD1 (5 bases). The TCR originated in an adult with mismatch repair-deficient cancer. The CDR3 region is CASSLSGEGGYTF. The CDR3 DNA follows: TGTGCCAGCAGCCTTTCGGGGGAAGGGGGCTACACCTTC.